What follows is one TCR beta chain and its context. This entry is derived from a study of blood T cell repertoires in COVID-19. Method: immunoSEQ multiplex PCR; TCRdb's copy keeps in-frame clones and lacks some. There are about 64,000 clones in the sample; around nine tenths occur only once, and 3.9% lies in the top ten. Trimming took 3 bases from V and 1 from J, leaving 10 bases between them. The CDR3 covers 14 residues. Germline values: CDR1 SGHRS, CDR2 YFSETQ. The origin of this receptor is an older man with acute or convalescent COVID-19. Sequenced material: peripheral blood. The rearrangement joins TRBV5-1 to TRBJ1-1; D is ambiguous. The CDR3 spells CASSYVGGNTEAFF. DNA of the CDR3: TGCGCCAGCAGCTATGTGGGAGGGAACACTGAAGCTTTCTTT.